A single sample gave rise to the 18 T cell receptor beta chains below, sequenced in a study of shared clonotypes between healthy human individuals. Naive CD8 cells, CD45RO-negative and positively selected for CCR7, excluded terminally differentiated effector memory CD45RA+ cells. Only in-frame clones appear in the TCRdb table, and some are missing; sequencing was by immunoSEQ multiplex PCR. The data show about 1,900,000 clones, less than 95% seen once. Sequencing input: naive CD8+ T cells sorted from blood. The source of these receptors is a man aged 18 to 30 in good health.

The chain links TRBV9 to TRBJ2-7; 8 nucleotides align to TRBD2. CDR3 length: 13 amino acids. Germline V CDR1 and CDR2: SGDLS, YYNGEE. V lost 3 bases to trimming and J lost 4 bases; unmatched junction nucleotides: 3. Here the CDR3 reads CASSEGLAYEQYF. CDR3 bases: TGTGCCAGCAGCGAAGGACTAGCTTACGAGCAGTACTTC.

The chain recombines TRBV18 with TRBJ1-2; TRBD1 is a possible D gene (5 bases). The V gene's germline CDR1 is KGHSH and CDR2 LQKENI. V lost 0 bases, J lost 4 bases, and 15 bases lay in between. The CDR3 length is 16 residues. This chain's CDR3 is CASSPPFDGGGYGYTF. The CDR3 DNA is TGTGCCAGCTCACCACCGTTCGACGGGGGGGGCTATGGCTACACCTTC.

The chain carries TRBV4-3 and TRBJ2-3; tentative D call: TRBD2 (6 bases). V was trimmed by 4 bases and J by 4 bases, leaving 15 bases between them. Germline assignment: CDR1 LGHNA and CDR2 YSLEER. The CDR3 length is 15 residues. Here the CDR3 DNA reads TGCGCCAGCAGCCCCACCGGGGGAGATGCAGATACGCAGTATTTT. As protein: CASSPTGGDADTQYF.

The chain is built from TRBV9 and TRBJ2-2; 7 bases agree with TRBD2. The CDR3 loop spans 15 amino acids. Trimming cost V 4 bases and J 1 base; bases outside gene matches: 4. Germline loops: CDR1 SGDLS, CDR2 YYNGEE. Here the CDR3 DNA reads TGTGCCAGCAGCCCCGGACTAGGGAACACCGGGGAGCTGTTTTTT. Translated, it gives CASSPGLGNTGELFF.

The chain is built from TRBV5-6 and TRBJ2-2; 8 bases fit TRBD1. V shed 0 bases, J shed 5 bases, and the junction held 3 bases outside the gene matches. The germline V gene encodes CDR1 SGHDT and CDR2 YYEEEE. This CDR3 comprises 15 residues. CDR3 coding DNA: TGTGCCAGCAGCTTGGCAGGGGGCAGAACCGGGGAGCTGTTTTTT. It yields the protein CASSLAGGRTGELFF. The full variable domain, in which reference TRBV5-6 and TRBJ2-2 provide the parts outside the CDR3, is DAGVTQSPTHLIKTRGQQVTLRCSPKSGHDTVSWYQQALGQGPQFIFQYYEEEERQRGNFPDRFSGHQFPNYSSELNVNALLLGDSALYLCASSLAGGRTGELFFGEGSRLTVL.

This chain connects TRBV7-9 to TRBJ2-1, with D unclear. Trimming removed 2 bases from V and 9 bases from J, with 5 bases in between. In germline, CDR1 is SEHNR, CDR2 FQNEAQ (reference sequence). The CDR3 has 11 amino acids. The CDR3 DNA sequence: TGTGCCAGCAGCTTAACGGCTGAGCAGTTCTTC. It yields the protein CASSLTAEQFF.

This CDR3 reads CASSLQSNTEAFF. Here the CDR3 DNA reads TGTGCCAGCAGCTTGCAGTCGAACACTGAAGCTTTCTTT. The V gene is TRBV5-6, the J gene TRBJ1-1; no reliable D call. Germline V CDR1 and CDR2: SGHDT, YYEEEE. With 1 base removed from V and 1 base from J, the gap between germline ends came to 5 bases. The CDR3 consists of 13 residues.

The CDR3 loop is CASSLRDTAPLGTGELFF. Here the CDR3 DNA reads TGTGCCAGCAGTTTAAGGGACACCGCACCTTTAGGGACCGGGGAGCTGTTTTTT. The chain couples TRBV27 to TRBJ2-2; TRBD1 might be the D (6 bases). The V gene's germline CDR1 is MNHEY and CDR2 SMNVEV (reference sequence). This CDR3 has 18 amino acids. V dropped 2 bases and J dropped 5 bases, with 21 bases sitting between them.

This sequence joins TRBV6-5 and TRBJ2-7; 7 bases align to TRBD1. Germline V gives CDR1 MNHEY, CDR2 SVGAGI. Losses at the gene ends were 6 bases for V and 4 bases for J; bases not matched to a gene: 12. The CDR3 has 15 residues. CDR3 nucleotides: TGTGCCAGCAGAATCCGACAGGGTATGTGGTACGAGCAGTACTTC. Protein product: CASRIRQGMWYEQYF.

The chain carries TRBV4-1 and TRBJ2-7; no definite D call. CDR3 length: 13 amino acids. Germline loops: CDR1 MGHRA, CDR2 YSYEKL. V was shortened by 0 bases and J by 3 bases, with 6 bases between the two germline ends. In DNA form, the CDR3 reads TGCGCCAGCAGCCAAGATGTCGACTACGAGCAGTACTTC. Its protein is CASSQDVDYEQYF.

The chain links TRBV6-6 to TRBJ1-4, with 10 bases lining up with TRBD1. The length of the CDR3 is 13 residues. V trimming: 10 bases; J trimming: 5 bases; junction bases outside the gene matches: 4. Germline V gives CDR1 MNHNY, CDR2 SVGAGI (reference sequence). CDR3 protein: CAIRTGGNEKLFF. CDR3 nucleotide sequence: TGTGCCATAAGGACAGGGGGAAATGAAAAACTGTTTTTT.

This clone came up once. The J gene is TRBJ1-1, the V gene TRBV15; TRBD1 agrees at 7 bases. This CDR3 is 13 amino acids long. With 0 bases clipped from V and 11 bases from J, the junction kept 6 bases outside the gene matches. The germline gives CDR1 LNHNV, CDR2 YYDKDF (reference sequence). CDR3 bases: TGTGCCACCAGCAGAGAGGACAGGTCGGACGCTTTCTTT. Translation gives CATSREDRSDAFF.

The V and J genes are TRBV30 and TRBJ2-7, with D possibly being TRBD2 (7 bases). The V and J ends lost 0 bases and 7 bases respectively, with 16 bases between them. This CDR3 spans 14 amino acids. Germline V gene lookup returns CDR1 GTSNPN and CDR2 SVGIG (reference sequence). The CDR3 sequence: CAWSVYGGLGEQYF. The CDR3 nucleotides read TGTGCCTGGAGTGTATACGGGGGGCTGGGGGAGCAGTACTTC.

The V and J genes are TRBV30 and TRBJ1-5, with D uncertain. V was pared by 0 bases and J by 6 bases, with 9 bases between. The CDR3 has 13 amino acids. CDR1 and CDR2 from the germline V gene are GTSNPN and SVGIG (reference sequence). CDR3 residues: CAWSVSSPQPQHF. CDR3 DNA: TGTGCCTGGAGTGTATCCAGTCCTCAGCCCCAGCATTTT. Full variable domain (missing parts from reference TRBV30 and TRBJ1-5): SQTIHQWPATLVQPVGSPLSLECTVEGTSNPNLYWYRQAAGRGLQLLFYSVGIGQISSEVPQNLSASRPQDRQFILSSKKLLLSDSGFYLCAWSVSSPQPQHFGDGTRLSIL.

Here the CDR3 reads CASSFFQGNQNEQFF. CDR3 DNA sequence: TGTGCCAGCAGCTTTTTTCAGGGGAATCAAAATGAGCAGTTCTTC. The chain joins TRBV11-2 to TRBJ2-1; tentative D call: TRBD1 (6 bases). The CDR3 runs 15 residues. Trimming removed 3 bases from V and 7 bases from J, with 16 bases in between. Germline V gene lookup returns CDR1 SGHAT and CDR2 FQNNGV. Together with reference TRBV11-2 and TRBJ2-1, the CDR3 gives the full variable domain: EAGVAQSPRYKIIEKRQSVAFWCNPISGHATLYWYQQILGQGPKLLIQFQNNGVVDDSQLPKDRFSAERLKGVDSTLKIQPAKLEDSAVYLCASSFFQGNQNEQFFGPGTRLTVL.

CDR3 nucleotide sequence: TGCGCCAGCAGCCTACAGGACGGGGAGCTGTTTTTT. Residues: CASSLQDGELFF. This rearrangement joins TRBV4-1 to TRBJ2-2; TRBD1 is a possible D gene (5 bases). The V end was cut by 4 bases, the J end by 7 bases, with 7 bases between. The CDR3 spans 12 residues. Germline V gives CDR1 MGHRA, CDR2 YSYEKL.

This sequence joins TRBV7-9 and TRBJ2-3, with D possibly TRBD2 on 5 matching bases. The CDR3 spans 16 residues. Germline V gene lookup returns CDR1 SEHNR and CDR2 FQNEAQ (reference sequence). V lost 0 bases and J 0 bases, leaving 10 bases between the germline ends. The CDR3 sequence: CASSLARAVSTDTQYF. CDR3 nucleotide sequence: TGTGCCAGCAGCTTAGCGCGAGCGGTGAGCACAGATACGCAGTATTTT. Supplemented by reference TRBV7-9 and TRBJ2-3, the full variable domain reads DTGVSQNPRHKITKRGQNVTFRCDPISEHNRLYWYRQTLGQGPEFLTYFQNEAQLEKSRLLSDRFSAERPKGSFSTLEIQRTEQGDSAMYLCASSLARAVSTDTQYFGPGTRLTVL.

This CDR3 reads CASSEGDRSSYEQYF. CDR3 bases: TGCGCCAGCAGTGAGGGGGACAGGAGCTCCTACGAGCAGTACTTC. V and J are TRBV10-2 and TRBJ2-7; 8 bases fit TRBD1. The CDR3 is 15 residues long. Per germline, CDR1 WSHSY and CDR2 SAAADI. J gave up 0 bases and V 2 bases, and 3 bases lay outside the gene matches.